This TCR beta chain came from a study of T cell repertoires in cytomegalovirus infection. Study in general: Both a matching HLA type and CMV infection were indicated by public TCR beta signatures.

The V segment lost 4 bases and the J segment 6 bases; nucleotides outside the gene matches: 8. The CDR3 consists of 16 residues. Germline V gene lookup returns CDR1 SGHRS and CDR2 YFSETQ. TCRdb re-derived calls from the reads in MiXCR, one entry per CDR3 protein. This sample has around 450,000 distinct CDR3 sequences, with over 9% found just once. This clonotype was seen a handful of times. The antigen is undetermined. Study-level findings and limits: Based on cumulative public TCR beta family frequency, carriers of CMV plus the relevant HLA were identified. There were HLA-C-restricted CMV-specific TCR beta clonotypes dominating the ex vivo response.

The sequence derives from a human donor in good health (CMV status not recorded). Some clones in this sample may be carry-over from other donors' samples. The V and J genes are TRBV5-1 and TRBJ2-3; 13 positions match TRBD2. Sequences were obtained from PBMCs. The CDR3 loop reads CASSPRTSGGADTQYF. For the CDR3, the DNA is TGCGCCAGCAGCCCCCGGACTAGCGGGGGAGCGGATACGCAGTATTTT.